In this sample, the clone carrying this TCR beta chain turned up many times. Its target is unknown. Exclusion of a patient resulted from uncontrolled infection, other autoimmune disease, pregnancy or lactation. This entry is derived from a study of T cells in Graves' hyperthyroidism and ophthalmopathy. Study results and caveats: In the blood, most expanded thyroid clonotypes above 0.001 appeared as well. Through a model of 13 V-J features, ophthalmopathy was separated from stable hyperthyroidism.

The CDR3 contains 15 residues. Germline loops: CDR1 SGHRS, CDR2 YFSETQ. Trimming cost V 0 bases and J 1 base; bases outside gene matches: 3. Researchers took RNA transcripts and amplified the TCR beta CDR3 regions from them. HTBI primers were employed in a first-round RT-PCR of the TCR CDR3. TCRdb reprocessed the multiplex PCR reads with MiXCR, giving one entry per CDR3 protein. Of approximately 410,000 distinct CDR3 sequences in the sample, about 15% were seen once. Sequences were obtained from blood. V and J are TRBV5-1 and TRBJ1-1, with 7 bases fitting TRBD1. The clonotype was recovered from a man younger than 35 with Graves' ophthalmopathy. The CDR3 nucleotides are TGCGCCAGCAGCTTGGGGGGACAGTCGAACACTGAAGCTTTCTTT. Translating it yields CASSLGGQSNTEAFF.